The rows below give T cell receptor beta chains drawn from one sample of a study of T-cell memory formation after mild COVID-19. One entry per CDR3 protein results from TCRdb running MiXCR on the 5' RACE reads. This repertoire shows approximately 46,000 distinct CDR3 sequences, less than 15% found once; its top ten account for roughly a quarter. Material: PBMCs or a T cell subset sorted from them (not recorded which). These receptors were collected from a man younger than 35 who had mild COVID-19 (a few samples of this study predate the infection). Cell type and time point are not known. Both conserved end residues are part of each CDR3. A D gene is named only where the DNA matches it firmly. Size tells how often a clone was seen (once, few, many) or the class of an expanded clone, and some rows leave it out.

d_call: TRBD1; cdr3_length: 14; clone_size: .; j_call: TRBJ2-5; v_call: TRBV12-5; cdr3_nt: TGTGCTAGTGGTGCCAGGACAGGAATAGAGACCCAGTACTTC; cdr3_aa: CASGARTGIETQYF
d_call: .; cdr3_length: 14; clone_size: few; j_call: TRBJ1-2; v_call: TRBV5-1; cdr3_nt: TGCGCCAGCAGCTTCGTTGGGTCTGACTATGGCTACACCTTC; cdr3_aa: CASSFVGSDYGYTF
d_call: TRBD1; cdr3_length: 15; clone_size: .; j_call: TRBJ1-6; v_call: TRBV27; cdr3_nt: TGTGCCAGCAGTAGAGGAGGCAGGGGGCATTCACCCCTCCACTTT; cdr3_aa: CASSRGGRGHSPLHF
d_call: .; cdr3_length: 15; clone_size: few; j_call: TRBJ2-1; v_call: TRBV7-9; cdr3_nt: TGTGCCAGCAGCCCAGGGGGGGACCCATACAATGAGCAGTTCTTC; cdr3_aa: CASSPGGDPYNEQFF
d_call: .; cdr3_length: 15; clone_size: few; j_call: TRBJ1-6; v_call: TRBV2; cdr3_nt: TGTGCCAGCAGCGATGGGGGGACGGGCCGTTCACCCCTCCACTTT; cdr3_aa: CASSDGGTGRSPLHF
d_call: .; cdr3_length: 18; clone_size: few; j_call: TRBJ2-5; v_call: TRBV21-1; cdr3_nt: TGTGCCAGCAGCAAGGAATTTGGGAGAATAGCGGGGCAAGAGACCCAGTACTTC; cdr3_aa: CASSKEFGRIAGQETQYF
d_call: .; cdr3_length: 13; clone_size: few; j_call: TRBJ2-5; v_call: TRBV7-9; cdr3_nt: TGTGCCAGCAGCCTCCGACAGAAAGAGACCCAGTACTTC; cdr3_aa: CASSLRQKETQYF
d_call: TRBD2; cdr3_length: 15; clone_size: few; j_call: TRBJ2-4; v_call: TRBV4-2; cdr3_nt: TGTGCCAGCAGCTCAGCGGGGGGTTACAAAAACATTCAGTACTTC; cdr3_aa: CASSSAGGYKNIQYF
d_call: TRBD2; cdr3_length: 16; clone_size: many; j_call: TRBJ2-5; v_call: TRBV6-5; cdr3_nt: TGTGCCAGCAGTCTCCGGACTAGGGAGGGCCAAGAGACCCAGTACTTC; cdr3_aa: CASSLRTREGQETQYF
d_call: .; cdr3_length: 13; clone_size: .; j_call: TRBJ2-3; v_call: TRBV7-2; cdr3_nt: TGTGCCAGCAGCTCTGTAGAGAGGGATACGCAGTATTTT; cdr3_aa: CASSSVERDTQYF
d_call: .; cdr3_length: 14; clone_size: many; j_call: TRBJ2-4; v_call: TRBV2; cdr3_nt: TGTGCCAGCAGTGGTGGAGGGCTAGGAAACATTCAGTACTTC; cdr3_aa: CASSGGGLGNIQYF
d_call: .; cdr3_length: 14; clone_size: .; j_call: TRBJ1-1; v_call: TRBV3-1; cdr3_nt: TGTGCCAGCAGCCGATTGGAGGGTGTCACTGAAGCTTTCTTT; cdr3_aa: CASSRLEGVTEAFF
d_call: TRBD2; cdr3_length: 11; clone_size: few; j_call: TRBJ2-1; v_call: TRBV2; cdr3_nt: TGTGCCAGCAACCTAGCGGATGAGCAGTTCTTC; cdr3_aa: CASNLADEQFF
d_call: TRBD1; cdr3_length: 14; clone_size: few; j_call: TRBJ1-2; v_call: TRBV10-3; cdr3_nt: TGTGCCATCAGTCAGGACAGGGGGACGTATGGCTACACCTTC; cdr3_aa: CAISQDRGTYGYTF
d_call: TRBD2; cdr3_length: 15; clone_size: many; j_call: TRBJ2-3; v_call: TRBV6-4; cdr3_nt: TGTGCCAGCAGTGACTCGAGCGGGGGCACAGATACGCAGTATTTT; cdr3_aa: CASSDSSGGTDTQYF
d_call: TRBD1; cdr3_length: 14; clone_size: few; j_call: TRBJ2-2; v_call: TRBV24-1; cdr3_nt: TGTGCCACCGTTGACAGGGAAATTTCCGGGGAGCTGTTTTTT; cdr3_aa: CATVDREISGELFF
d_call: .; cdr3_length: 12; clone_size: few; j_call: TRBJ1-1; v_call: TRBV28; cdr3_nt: TGTGCCAGCAGTGGAACCCTCACTGAAGCTTTCTTT; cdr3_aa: CASSGTLTEAFF
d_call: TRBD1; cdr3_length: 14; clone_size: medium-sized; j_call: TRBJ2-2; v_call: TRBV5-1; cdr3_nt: TGCGCCAGCAGCCCACAGGGGCCCACCGGGGAGCTGTTTTTT; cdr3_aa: CASSPQGPTGELFF
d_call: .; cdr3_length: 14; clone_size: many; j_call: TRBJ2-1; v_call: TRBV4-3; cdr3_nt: TGCGCCAGCAGCCAAGACAGGGGGGGGAATGAGCAGTTCTTC; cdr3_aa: CASSQDRGGNEQFF
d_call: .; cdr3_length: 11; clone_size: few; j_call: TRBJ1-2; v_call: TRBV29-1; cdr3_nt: TGCAGCGTTGGGACCACGGAGGGCTACACCTTC; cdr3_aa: CSVGTTEGYTF
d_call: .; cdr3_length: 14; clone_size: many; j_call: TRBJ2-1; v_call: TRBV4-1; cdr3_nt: TGCGCCAGCAGCCAAGATACCTCCCGGGACGAACAGTTCTTC; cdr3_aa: CASSQDTSRDEQFF
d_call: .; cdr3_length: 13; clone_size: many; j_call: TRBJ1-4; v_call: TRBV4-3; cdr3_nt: TGCGCCAGCAGCCAAGAGGACAGAGAAAAACTGTTTTTT; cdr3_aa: CASSQEDREKLFF
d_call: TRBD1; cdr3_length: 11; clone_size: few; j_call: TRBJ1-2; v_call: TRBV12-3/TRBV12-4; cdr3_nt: TGTGCCAGCAGCCTGGGACAGCTTTACACCTTC; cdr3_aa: CASSLGQLYTF
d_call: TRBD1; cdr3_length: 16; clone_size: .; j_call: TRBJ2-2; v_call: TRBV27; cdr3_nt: TGTGCCAGCAGTCCACGACGATCAGGGGGCACCGGGGAGCTGTTTTTT; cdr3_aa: CASSPRRSGGTGELFF
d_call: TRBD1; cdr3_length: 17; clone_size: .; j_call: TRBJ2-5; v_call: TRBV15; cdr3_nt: TGTGCCACCAGCAGGTCAGGGGGTTGGGGATCCGAAGAGACCCAGTACTTC; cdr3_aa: CATSRSGGWGSEETQYF
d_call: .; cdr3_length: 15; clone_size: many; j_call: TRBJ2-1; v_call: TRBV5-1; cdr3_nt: TGCGCCAGCAGCTTGGCGGAATTTTCCTACAATGAGCAGTTCTTC; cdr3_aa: CASSLAEFSYNEQFF
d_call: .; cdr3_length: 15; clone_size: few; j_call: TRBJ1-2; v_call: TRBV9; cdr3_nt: TGTGCCAGCAGCGTAGATGACACCTCCTTCTATGGCTACACCTTC; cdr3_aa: CASSVDDTSFYGYTF
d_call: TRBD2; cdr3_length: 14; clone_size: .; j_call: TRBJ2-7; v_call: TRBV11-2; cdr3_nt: TGTGCCAGCAGTCCCCCTGGGGGGGACTACGAGCAGTACTTC; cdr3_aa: CASSPPGGDYEQYF
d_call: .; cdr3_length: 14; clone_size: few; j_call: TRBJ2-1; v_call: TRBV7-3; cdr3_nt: TGTGCCAGCAGCTTTACGAGCTCCTACAATGAGCAGTTCTTC; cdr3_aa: CASSFTSSYNEQFF
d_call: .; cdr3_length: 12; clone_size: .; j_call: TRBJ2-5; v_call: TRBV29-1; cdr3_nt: TGCAGCGGGTTTTCGTACCAAGAGACCCAGTACTTC; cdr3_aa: CSGFSYQETQYF
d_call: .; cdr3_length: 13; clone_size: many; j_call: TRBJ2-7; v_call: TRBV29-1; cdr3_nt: TGCAGCGTTGAATGGGGGCCCGGGGGCGAGCAGTACTTC; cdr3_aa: CSVEWGPGGEQYF
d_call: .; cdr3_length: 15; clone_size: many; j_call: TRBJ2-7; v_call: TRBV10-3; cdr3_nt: TGTGCCATCAGTGATCCGGACCATAGCTCCTACGAGCAGTACTTC; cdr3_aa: CAISDPDHSSYEQYF
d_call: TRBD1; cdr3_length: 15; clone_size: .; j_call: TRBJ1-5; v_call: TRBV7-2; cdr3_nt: TGTGCCAGCAGCGAGACAGGGCAAGGACGTCAGCCCCAGCATTTT; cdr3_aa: CASSETGQGRQPQHF
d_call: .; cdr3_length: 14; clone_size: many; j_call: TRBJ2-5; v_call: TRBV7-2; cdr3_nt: TGTGCCAGCAGCTTAGGGAGCTTTCTAGAGACCCAGTACTTC; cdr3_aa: CASSLGSFLETQYF
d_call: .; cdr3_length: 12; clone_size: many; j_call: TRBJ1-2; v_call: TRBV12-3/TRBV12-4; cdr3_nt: TGTGCCAGCAGCCGCGAGTCGGGTGGCTACACCTTC; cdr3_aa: CASSRESGGYTF
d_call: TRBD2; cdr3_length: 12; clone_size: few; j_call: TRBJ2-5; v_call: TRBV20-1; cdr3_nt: TGCAGTGCTATACTAGCGGGGGGTACCCAGTACTTC; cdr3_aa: CSAILAGGTQYF
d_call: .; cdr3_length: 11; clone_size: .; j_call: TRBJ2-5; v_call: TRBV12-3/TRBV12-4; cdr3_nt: TGTGCCAGCAGTTTCTACGAGACCCAGTACTTC; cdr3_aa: CASSFYETQYF
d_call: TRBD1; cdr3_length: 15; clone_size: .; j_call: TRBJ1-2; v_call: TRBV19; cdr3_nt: TGTGCCAGTAAAAGGGCGACAGGGGAGAACTATGGCTACACCTTC; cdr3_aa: CASKRATGENYGYTF
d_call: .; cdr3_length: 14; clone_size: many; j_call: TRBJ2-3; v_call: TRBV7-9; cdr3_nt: TGTGCCAGCAGCTTAAGCGCGACCACAGATACGCAGTATTTT; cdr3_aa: CASSLSATTDTQYF
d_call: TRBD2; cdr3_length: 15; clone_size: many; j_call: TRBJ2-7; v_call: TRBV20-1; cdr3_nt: TGCAGTACCCCAGCCCCCCTAGCGGGGGGAGAGGAGCAGTACTTC; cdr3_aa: CSTPAPLAGGEEQYF
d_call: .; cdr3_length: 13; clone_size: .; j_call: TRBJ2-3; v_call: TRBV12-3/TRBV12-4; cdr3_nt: TGTGCCAGCAGTTTCGGGGCTGCAGATACGCAGTATTTT; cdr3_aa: CASSFGAADTQYF
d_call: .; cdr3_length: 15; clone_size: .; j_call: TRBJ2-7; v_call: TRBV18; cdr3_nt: TGTGCCAGCTCACCGGGGGCCAGCACCACCCACGAGCAGTACTTC; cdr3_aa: CASSPGASTTHEQYF
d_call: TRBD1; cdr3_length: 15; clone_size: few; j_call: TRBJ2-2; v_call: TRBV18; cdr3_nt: TGTGCCAGCTCACCGGGACAGGTGGTCACCGGGGAGCTGTTTTTT; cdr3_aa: CASSPGQVVTGELFF
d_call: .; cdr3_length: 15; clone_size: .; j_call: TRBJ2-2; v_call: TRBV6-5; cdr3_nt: TGTGCCAGCAGTCCTGAAGGGGGTTGGACCGGGGAGCTGTTTTTT; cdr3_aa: CASSPEGGWTGELFF
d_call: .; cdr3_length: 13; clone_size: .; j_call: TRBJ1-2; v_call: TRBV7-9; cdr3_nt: TGTGCCAGCAGCTTAGCGAACGGGAATGGCTACACCTTC; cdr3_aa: CASSLANGNGYTF
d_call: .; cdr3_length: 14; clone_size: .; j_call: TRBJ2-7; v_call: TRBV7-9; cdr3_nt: TGTGCCAGCAGCTTAGTAGCTAGCTCCTACGAGCAGTACTTC; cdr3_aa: CASSLVASSYEQYF